What follows are 32 T cell receptor beta chains derived from one specimen sequenced in a study of lymphopenia after photon versus proton radiotherapy. Here immunoSEQ multiplex PCR was the method, and the copy in TCRdb shows in-frame clones only, minus some. The profile covers almost 25,000 clones, with roughly 80% appearing a single time and 21% taken by the ten largest. This specimen was peripheral blood, taken from a patient treated with proton-based radiotherapy. Source of these receptors: a woman in her seventies with pancreatic cancer.

This clone was found once. J is TRBJ2-3 and V is TRBV2; D remains unclear. The germline V and J ends were trimmed by 4 bases and 2 bases, with 16 bases remaining between them. CDR1 is SNHLY and CDR2 is FYNNEI in the germline V gene. CDR3 length equals 16 residues. Here the CDR3 reads CASSVPDRETTDTQYF. CDR3 nucleotide sequence: TGTGCCAGCAGTGTCCCAGACCGCGAAACCACAGATACGCAGTATTTT. The whole variable domain, remainder taken from reference TRBV2 and TRBJ2-3, is EPEVTQTPSHQVTQMGQEVILRCVPISNHLYFYWYRQILGQKVEFLVSFYNNEISEKSEIFDDQFSVERPDGSNFTLKIRSTKLEDSAMYFCASSVPDRETTDTQYFGPGTRLTVL.

V is TRBV19 and J is TRBJ2-1; 7 bases are shared with TRBD2. The junction had 11 bases not matched to a gene; V was cut back by 5 bases and J by 7 bases. This CDR3 has 15 amino acids. Germline-derived CDR1 and CDR2 are LNHDA and SQIVND (reference sequence). DNA of the CDR3: TGTGCCAGTAGTCAGGCGGGAGTGGCCACAAATGAGCAGTTCTTC. Translation gives CASSQAGVATNEQFF.

In this sample, this clone turned up a few times. V is TRBV13 and J is TRBJ2-6, with D uncertain. CDR1 and CDR2 (germline): PRHDT, FYEKMQ (reference sequence). Trimming stripped 4 bases from V and 2 bases from J, with 6 bases between. The CDR3 covers 14 residues. The CDR3 bases are TGTGCCAGCAGCTCCCAGACTGGGGCCAACGTCCTGACTTTC. Translating it yields CASSSQTGANVLTF.

The chain links TRBV10-3 to TRBJ1-4, with D unclear. Germline V gene sequence: CDR1 ENHRY, CDR2 SYGVKD. The CDR3 sequence is 13 residues long. V was shortened by 6 bases and J by 4 bases, with 9 bases between the two germline ends. As DNA, the CDR3 is TGTGCCATCAGGCATGAGAATAATGAAAAACTGTTTTTT. This gives the protein CAIRHENNEKLFF.

This clone was counted a single time. The chain couples TRBV5-1 to TRBJ2-1; 7 bases are shared with TRBD2. Germline lookup yields CDR1 SGHRS and CDR2 YFSETQ. This CDR3 is built from 13 residues. V shed 4 bases, J shed 7 bases, and the junction held 5 bases outside the gene matches. In DNA form, the CDR3 reads TGCGCCAGCAGCACCGGGACTACTAATGAGCAGTTCTTC. Protein product: CASSTGTTNEQFF.

The chain couples TRBV28 to TRBJ1-5; a possible D gene is TRBD1 (5 bases). The germline gives CDR1 MDHEN, CDR2 SYDVKM. This CDR3 has 15 amino acids. Trimming shortened V by 5 bases and J by 4 bases, and 15 bases separated the two germline ends. The CDR3 region is CASSPPRGKNQPQHF. The CDR3 DNA reads TGTGCCAGCAGTCCCCCCCGGGGGAAGAATCAGCCCCAGCATTTT.

The rearrangement links TRBV25-1 to TRBJ2-7, with D perhaps matching TRBD1 (6 bases). Trimming removed 4 bases from V and 0 bases from J, with 16 bases in between. The CDR3 has 16 amino acids. Germline CDR1 is MGHDK and CDR2 is SYGVNS. The CDR3 region is CASSALGQSSSYEQYF. The CDR3 nucleotides read TGTGCCAGCAGTGCTTTAGGACAGTCCTCCTCCTACGAGCAGTACTTC.

J is TRBJ1-2 and V is TRBV14; possible D gene TRBD1, 6 bases. The CDR3 is 17 amino acids. In germline, CDR1 is SGHDN, CDR2 FVKESK. V lost 0 bases and J 6 bases, leaving 20 bases between the germline ends. The CDR3 region is CASSQDRGGGLSHGYTF. The CDR3 DNA sequence: TGTGCCAGCAGCCAAGATAGGGGGGGCGGTTTGTCTCATGGCTACACCTTC.

The chain is built from TRBV5-4 and TRBJ2-3; D is perhaps TRBD1 or TRBD2 (5 bases each). Trimming shortened V by 4 bases and J by 2 bases, and 20 bases separated the two germline ends. This CDR3 comprises 17 residues. Looked up from germline, CDR1 is SGHNT and CDR2 is YYREEE (reference sequence). CDR3 in DNA: TGTGCCAGCAGCCCCCTCGGGTTAGGGGAGATCACAGATACGCAGTATTTT. Translating it yields CASSPLGLGEITDTQYF.

CDR3 nucleotide sequence: TGTGCTAGTGGTTTGGTACCGGGATCCTCAGGGAACACTGAAGCTTTCTTT. This gives the protein CASGLVPGSSGNTEAFF. The chain combines TRBV12-5 with TRBJ1-1; unclear D gene. The CDR3 totals 17 residues. The germline V gene has CDR1 LGHNT and CDR2 FRNRAP. V lost 0 bases, J lost 1 base, and 15 bases lay in between.

The chain couples TRBV11-2 to TRBJ1-1, with D possibly matching TRBD1 (5 bases). The CDR3 has 13 residues. Looked up from germline, CDR1 is SGHAT and CDR2 is FQNNGV. V shed 2 bases and J shed 9 bases, with 13 bases lying between them. CDR3 coding DNA: TGTGCCAGCAGCTTAACGGGGACCTACCAAGCTTTCTTT. This codes for CASSLTGTYQAFF.

The V and J genes are TRBV29-1 and TRBJ2-7; D is ambiguous. The germline V and J ends were trimmed by 4 bases and 3 bases, with 19 bases remaining between them. CDR3 size: 15 residues. CDR1 SQVTM and CDR2 ANQGSEA come from the germline V gene. The CDR3, as DNA: TGCAGCGTTGGAAAGGACGGGCAGAATTACTACGAGCAGTACTTC. Translation gives CSVGKDGQNYYEQYF.

The chain recombines TRBV5-4 with TRBJ2-1; TRBD2 matches at 7 bases. Per germline, CDR1 SGHNT and CDR2 YYREEE (reference sequence). With 4 bases clipped from V and 0 bases from J, the junction kept 10 bases outside the gene matches. The CDR3 is 17 amino acids. This CDR3 is CASSRLSGASSYNEQFF. CDR3 DNA: TGTGCCAGCAGCCGACTCAGCGGGGCAAGCTCCTACAATGAGCAGTTCTTC.

The chain carries TRBV6-5 and TRBJ2-2; unclear D gene. CDR1 MNHEY and CDR2 SVGAGI come from the germline V gene. V was trimmed by 3 bases and J by 5 bases, leaving 16 bases between them. The CDR3 is 16 amino acids. This CDR3 is CASSYATFGKTGELFF. The DNA of the CDR3 is TGTGCCAGCAGTTATGCTACGTTTGGGAAAACCGGGGAGCTGTTTTTT.

The J gene is TRBJ1-1, the V gene TRBV5-6; no firm D call. Deletions cut 1 base from V and 10 bases from J, with 2 bases between. The germline V gene encodes CDR1 SGHDT and CDR2 YYEEEE. The CDR3 runs to 9 residues. CDR3 region: CASSLRAFF. The CDR3 DNA reads TGTGCCAGCAGCTTGAGAGCTTTCTTT.

The chain combines TRBV30 with TRBJ1-5; D might be TRBD1 (5 bases). The CDR3 loop spans 12 amino acids. V lost 7 bases and J lost 5, with 12 bases in between. Germline assignment: CDR1 GTSNPN and CDR2 SVGIG (reference sequence). For the CDR3, the DNA is TGTGCCTCACGGCGAGGGGATCAGCCCCAGCATTTT. This codes for CASRRGDQPQHF.

The chain employs TRBV7-9 and TRBJ1-6, with a weak D call TRBD1 (6 bases). This CDR3 has 16 amino acids. V lost 4 bases to trimming and J lost 7 bases, with 17 bases between them. Germline assignment: CDR1 SEHNR and CDR2 FQNEAQ (reference sequence). The CDR3 nucleotides are TGTGCCAGCAGCTCCGACACCATAACAGGGAATTCACCCCTCCACTTT. Translating it yields CASSSDTITGNSPLHF. Filled out from reference TRBV7-9 and TRBJ1-6, the complete variable domain reads DTGVSQNPRHKITKRGQNVTFRCDPISEHNRLYWYRQTLGQGPEFLTYFQNEAQLEKSRLLSDRFSAERPKGSFSTLEIQRTEQGDSAMYLCASSSDTITGNSPLHFGNGTRLTVT.

V gene TRBV7-9 combines with J gene TRBJ2-7; maybe TRBD2 (6 bases). Trimming took 1 base from V and 4 from J, leaving 11 bases between them. Germline CDR1 is SEHNR and CDR2 is FQNEAQ (reference sequence). The CDR3 has 14 amino acids. The CDR3, as DNA: TGTGCCAGCAGCTTAGGTGGAGGGGAGTACGAGCAGTACTTC. This encodes CASSLGGGEYEQYF.

The chain joins TRBV7-6 to TRBJ1-6; tentatively, D is TRBD1 (6 bases). The germline CDR1 and CDR2 sequences are SGHVS and FNYEAQ. V gave up 1 base and J gave up 0 bases, with 7 bases separating them. The length of the CDR3 is 16 residues. CDR3 residues: CASSLVGGSYNSPLHF. The CDR3 nucleotides are TGTGCCAGCAGCTTAGTAGGGGGCTCCTATAATTCACCCCTCCACTTT.

J is TRBJ2-6 and V is TRBV5-6; no firm D call. Germline CDR1 SGHDT, CDR2 YYEEEE. The CDR3 is made up of 14 amino acids. V was pared by 3 bases and J by 4 bases, with 8 bases between. The DNA of the CDR3 is TGTGCCAGCAGCTGGGGTCGAGGGGCCAACGTCCTGACTTTC. Translating it yields CASSWGRGANVLTF.

V is TRBV5-6 and J is TRBJ2-3, with TRBD1 identical over 8 bases. V was clipped by 1 base and J by 4 bases; unmatched bases: 5. This CDR3 spans 15 amino acids. Germline CDR1 and CDR2: SGHDT and YYEEEE. The CDR3, as DNA: TGTGCCAGCAGCTTGTCCGGACAGGGAGCAGATACGCAGTATTTT. It encodes CASSLSGQGADTQYF.

This clone was observed a single time. The rearrangement links TRBV28 to TRBJ1-4; TRBD1 agrees at 7 bases. V was clipped by 4 bases and J by 7 bases; unmatched bases: 6. This CDR3 contains 14 residues. The V gene's germline CDR1 is MDHEN and CDR2 SYDVKM. DNA for the CDR3: TGTGCCAGCAGTTACCCGACAGGGTTTGAAAAACTGTTTTTT. This translates into CASSYPTGFEKLFF.

The chain joins TRBV2 to TRBJ2-3; 7 nucleotides agree with TRBD2. The CDR3 runs to 16 residues. J gave up 4 bases and V 6 bases, and 13 bases lay outside the gene matches. CDR1 and CDR2 (germline): SNHLY, FYNNEI. CDR3 protein: CASSLKPSGTSDTQYF. Here the CDR3 DNA reads TGTGCCAGCAGCCTCAAACCTAGCGGAACCTCAGATACGCAGTATTTT.

The genes are TRBV28 and TRBJ1-2; TRBD1 matches 9 bases. This CDR3 spans 15 amino acids. The germline V gene encodes CDR1 MDHEN and CDR2 SYDVKM. V was pared by 8 bases and J by 4 bases, with 11 bases of the junction left unmatched. The CDR3 coding sequence is TGTGCCAGCCTAACGGGACAGGGACTTCTCTATGGCTACACCTTC. This gives the protein CASLTGQGLLYGYTF.

The chain links TRBV28 to TRBJ2-7; D gene unclear. Trimming stripped 8 bases from V and 4 bases from J, with 12 bases between. Germline V gene sequence: CDR1 MDHEN, CDR2 SYDVKM. The CDR3 consists of 12 residues. CDR3 DNA: TGTGCCAGCGTGAGCCGCTTGTACGAGCAGTACTTC. As protein: CASVSRLYEQYF.

This sequence joins TRBV27 and TRBJ2-6, with D possibly called TRBD1 or TRBD2 (5 bases each). The CDR3 consists of 16 residues. Trimming took 5 bases from V and 2 from J, leaving 13 bases between them. Germline V lookup: CDR1 MNHEY, CDR2 SMNVEV (reference sequence). The CDR3 sequence is CASSPPWGTGANVLTF. CDR3 in DNA: TGTGCCAGCAGTCCCCCGTGGGGGACTGGGGCCAACGTCCTGACTTTC.

The chain employs TRBV7-3 and TRBJ2-1; maybe TRBD2 (6 bases). Germline values: CDR1 SGHTA, CDR2 FQGTGA. The ends were cut back, 5 bases at V and 7 bases at J, with 27 bases in the middle. The CDR3 totals 18 residues. The DNA of the CDR3 is TGTGCCAGCAGCCCGATACTATGGGGCGCGGGGCCGGGAAATGAGCAGTTCTTC. This sequence encodes CASSPILWGAGPGNEQFF. The full variable domain, in which reference TRBV7-3 and TRBJ2-1 provide the parts outside the CDR3, is GAGVSQTPSNKVTEKGKYVELRCDPISGHTALYWYRQSLGQGPEFLIYFQGTGAADDSGLPNDRFFAVRPEGSVSTLKIQRTERGDSAVYLCASSPILWGAGPGNEQFFGPGTRLTVL.

This sequence joins TRBV28 and TRBJ2-2, with TRBD2 matching over 13 bases. This CDR3 has 16 amino acids. V lost 6 bases and J lost 5; bases outside the gene matches: 6. The V gene's germline CDR1 is MDHEN and CDR2 SYDVKM. The CDR3 region has the DNA TGTGCCAGCAGCCGCCGACTAGCGGGAGGTACCGGGGAGCTGTTTTTT. It translates to CASSRRLAGGTGELFF.

Points on this clone: Germline and junction disagree at one end, which may indicate a read error. The chain carries TRBV12-5 and TRBJ2-7; 7 positions agree with TRBD1. The CDR3 spans 13 residues. Per the germline V gene, CDR1 is LGHNT and CDR2 is FRNRAP. CDR3 DNA: TGTGCTAGTGGGGGGACAGTTTCCTACGAGCAGCACTTC. Its translation: CASGGTVSYEQHF.

By share of the sample, this clone is medium-sized. The CDR3 DNA follows: TGTGCCAGCAGTAGCGGGAGGAACACCGGGGAGCTGTTTTTT. It specifies CASSSGRNTGELFF. This chain links TRBV6-5 with TRBJ2-2, with 8 bases identical to TRBD2. Germline V CDR1 and CDR2: MNHEY, SVGAGI. Trimming removed 5 bases from V and 1 base from J; junction bases left unmatched: 0. This CDR3 has 14 residues.

The J gene is TRBJ2-1, the V gene TRBV28, with TRBD1 identical over 7 bases. This CDR3 has 15 residues. Germline-derived CDR1 and CDR2 are MDHEN and SYDVKM. J lost 4 bases, V lost 6 bases, and 9 bases had no gene match. The CDR3 here is CASSPGQVSYNEQFF. In DNA form, the CDR3 reads TGTGCCAGCAGCCCCGGACAGGTATCATACAATGAGCAGTTCTTC.

The V gene is TRBV2, the J gene TRBJ1-1; D ambiguous. Germline CDR1 and CDR2: SNHLY and FYNNEI. This CDR3 comprises 12 residues. The germline V and J ends were trimmed by 2 bases and 10 bases, with 11 bases remaining between them. CDR3 bases: TGTGCCAGCAGTGAAATAGGTCGAATAGCTTTCTTT. Encoded protein: CASSEIGRIAFF.